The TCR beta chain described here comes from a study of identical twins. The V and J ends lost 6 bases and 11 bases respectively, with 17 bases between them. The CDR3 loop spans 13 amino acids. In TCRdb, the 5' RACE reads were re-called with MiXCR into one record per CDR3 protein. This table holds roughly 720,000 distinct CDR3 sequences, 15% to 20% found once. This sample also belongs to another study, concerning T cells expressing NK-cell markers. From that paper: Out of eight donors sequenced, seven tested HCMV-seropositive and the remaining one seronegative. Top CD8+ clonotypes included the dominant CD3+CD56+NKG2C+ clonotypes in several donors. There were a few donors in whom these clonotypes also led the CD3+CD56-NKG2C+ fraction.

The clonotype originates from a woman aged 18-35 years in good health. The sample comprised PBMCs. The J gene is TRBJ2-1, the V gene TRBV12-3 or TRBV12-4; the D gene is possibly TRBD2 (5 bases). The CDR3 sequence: CASSRPGYIKQFF. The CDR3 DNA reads TGTGCCAGCAGCCGCCCGGGGTATATAAAGCAGTTCTTC.